The 17 T cell receptor beta chains listed next were all sequenced from one sample in a study of tumor and adjacent non-tumor tissue in lung cancer. No cell sorting was done before RNA was extracted from the tissue. More than 3 cm separated this lung sample from the edge of the tumor. TCRbeta libraries were built with three rounds of nested PCR, modified from ARM-PCR. TCRdb passed the multiplex PCR reads through MiXCR, listing each CDR3 protein once. The sample lists some 80,000 distinct CDR3 sequences, 76% occurring once. Sequenced input: distant non-tumor lung tissue. The receptors come from a man in his sixties or seventies with non-small cell lung cancer.

The chain is built from TRBV11-2 and TRBJ2-2; D perhaps matches TRBD1 (6 bases). The CDR3 is 16 amino acids. CDR1 and CDR2 from the germline V gene are SGHAT and FQNNGV. With 3 bases removed from V and 6 bases from J, the gap between germline ends came to 17 bases. CDR3 protein: CASSLGDTGVAGELFF. CDR3 sequence (DNA): TGTGCCAGCAGCTTGGGGGACACAGGTGTTGCCGGGGAGCTGTTTTTT.

This clonotype is a singleton in its sample. This may be a read error: a much more frequent sequence differs by one nucleotide. The V call is TRBV5-4, the J call TRBJ2-7; D call uncertain. V was cut by 0 bases and J by 2 bases, with 15 bases left in between. Germline V CDR1 and CDR2: SGHNT, YYREEE (reference sequence). CDR3 length: 16 residues. The CDR3 nucleotides read TGTGCCAGCAGCTTGGCCGTGGGAAACTTGACCTACGAGCAGTACTTC. Translating gives CASSLAVGNLTYEQYF. The whole variable domain, remainder taken from reference TRBV5-4 and TRBJ2-7, is ETGVTQSPTHLIKTRGQQVTLRCSSQSGHNTVSWYQQALGQGPQFIFQYYREEENGRGNFPPRFSGLQFPNYSSELNVNALELDDSALYLCASSLAVGNLTYEQYFGPGTRLTVT.

The CDR3 coding sequence is TGTGCCAGTGGTCGGGACTCCTACGAGCAGTACTTC. As protein: CASGRDSYEQYF. This chain uses TRBV19 with TRBJ2-7, with D perhaps matching TRBD2 (5 bases). V lost 8 bases and J 0 bases, leaving 8 bases between the germline ends. Germline CDR1 and CDR2: LNHDA and SQIVND (reference sequence). This CDR3 contains 12 residues.

This sequence joins TRBV6-6 and TRBJ1-1; no reliable D call. Germline V gives CDR1 MNHNY, CDR2 SVGAGI (reference sequence). This CDR3 has 12 amino acids. Trimming pared 10 bases from V and 3 bases from J, leaving 12 bases between. The chain's CDR3 is CANRLPDTEAFF. In nucleotides, the CDR3 is TGTGCCAACAGACTACCTGACACTGAAGCTTTCTTT.

Of note for this clonotype: One end of the junction fails to match germline, which may point to a read error. Here the CDR3 reads CASSLRGLAGGRNTQYF. The CDR3 region has the DNA TGTGCCAGCAGCCTAAGGGGTCTAGCGGGCGGGCGAAATACGCAGTACTTT. This rearrangement joins TRBV11-3 to TRBJ2-3, with TRBD2 matching over 8 bases. The CDR3 sequence is 17 residues long. Germline lookup yields CDR1 SGHNT and CDR2 YENEEA.

This clonotype was found once. A read error may account for a junction end that differs from germline. The chain employs TRBV10-3 and TRBJ1-5, with D perhaps matching TRBD1 (5 bases). The CDR3 covers 14 residues. Germline lookup yields CDR1 ENHRY and CDR2 SYGVKD. This chain's CDR3 is CDISSGSGNQPQHF. Here the CDR3 DNA reads TGTGACATCAGTTCTGGGTCAGGGAACCAGCCCCAGCATTTT.

The sample holds one count of this clonotype. The conserved final phenylalanine or tryptophan is absent from the CDR3, which likely points to a read error. CDR3 residues: CASSPRQVSRRYTL. DNA of the CDR3: TGTGCCAGCAGCCCTAGACAGGTCTCAAGGCGTTACACCTTG. The rearrangement joins TRBV6-6 to TRBJ1-2, with a weak D call TRBD1 (6 bases). Germline V gene sequence: CDR1 MNHNY, CDR2 SVGAGI (reference sequence). The V gene lost 6 bases and the J gene lost 11 bases, with 22 bases spanning the gap. There are 14 residues in the CDR3.

The chain couples TRBV7-8 to TRBJ1-2; perhaps TRBD1 as D (5 bases). The V gene lost 8 bases and the J gene lost 5 bases, with 21 bases spanning the gap. Germline-derived CDR1 and CDR2 are SGHVS and FQNEAQ. The CDR3 length is 15 residues. The CDR3 region has the DNA TGTGCCAGCTGCTACCTCGGGGACCGGCTTTATGGCTACACCTTC. Amino acid sequence: CASCYLGDRLYGYTF. Combining the CDR3 with reference TRBV7-8 and TRBJ1-2 gives the whole variable domain GAGVSQSPRYKVAKRGQDVALRCDPISGHVSLFWYQQALGQGPEFLTYFQNEAQLDKSGLPSDRFFAERPEGSVSTLKIQRTQQEDSAVYLCASCYLGDRLYGYTFGSGTRLTVV.

The CDR3 protein is CSVGSSFYRQYF. The CDR3 DNA is TGCAGCGTTGGTTCTAGCTTCTATAGGCAGTACTTC. J is TRBJ2-7 and V is TRBV29-1; D is possibly TRBD2 (5 bases). CDR1 is SQVTM and CDR2 is ANQGSEA in the germline V gene. The V end lost 4 bases, the J end lost 9 bases, and 16 bases lay between the germline ends. This CDR3 contains 12 residues.

The V gene is TRBV13, the J gene TRBJ2-3; the match to TRBD2 covers 12 bases. The V gene end was trimmed by 4 bases and the J gene end by 12 bases; junction bases not matched to a gene: 14. Germline V CDR1 and CDR2: PRHDT, FYEKMQ (reference sequence). This CDR3 contains 16 residues. CDR3 nucleotides: TGTGCCAGCAGCTCGACTAGCGGGGGCGGAACAGGTACACAGTATTTT. Translating it yields CASSSTSGGGTGTQYF.

Note on this clonotype: A junction boundary mismatches the germline segment, possibly from a read error. The J gene is TRBJ1-2, the V gene TRBV24-1; 7 positions match TRBD1. Germline V gene lookup returns CDR1 KGHDR and CDR2 SFDVKD. CDR3 length: 14 residues. CDR3: CATSDPGQLGGFTF. CDR3 sequence (DNA): TGTGCCACCAGTGATCCGGGACAGCTCGGCGGCTTCACCTTC.

In the case of this clonotype: The junction and the germline gene differ at one end; a read error may be behind it. The V and J genes are TRBV12-3 or TRBV12-4 and TRBJ1-1, with D perhaps matching TRBD1 (5 bases). CDR3 length: 12 amino acids. The CDR3 DNA sequence: TGTGACAGCAGAACTAGGGGCACTGAATCTTTCTTT. It codes for CDSRTRGTESFF.

To note about this clonotype: One end of the junction does not line up with germline, which may come from a read error. CDR3 in DNA: TGCAGCGTCGGGACTAGCGGAGCCCGGGAGCAATACTTC. Translated: CSVGTSGAREQYF. The chain is built from TRBV29-1 and TRBJ2-7, with 11 bases identical to TRBD2. This CDR3 spans 13 amino acids. CDR1 is SQVTM and CDR2 is ANQGSEA in the germline V gene.

On this clonotype itself: No conserved phenylalanine or tryptophan is present at the end of the CDR3, so a read error is the likely explanation. The chain employs TRBV11-2 and TRBJ2-2, with a weak D call TRBD2 (5 bases). The ends were cut back, 9 bases at V and 0 bases at J, with 14 bases in the middle. The CDR3 is 15 residues long. CDR1 is SGHAT, CDR2 FQNNGV, per germline. The DNA for the CDR3 is TGTGCCAGTAGTGCCGGGGTACCGAACACCGGGGAGCTGTTTCTT. Its protein is CASSAGVPNTGELFL.

A word on this clonotype: At one end, the junction sequence differs from germline, possibly due to a read error. The rearrangement uses TRBV28 and TRBJ1-1; D not resolved. CDR3 size: 15 residues. Germline V gene data show CDR1 as MDHEN and CDR2 as SYDVKM. The CDR3 region has the DNA TGTTCCAGTAGTTTATGGCCCAGTTACTACACTGAAGCTTTCTTT. Translation gives CSSSLWPSYYTEAFF.

A remark on this clonotype: The junction departs from the called germline gene at one end, perhaps through a read error. The chain is built from TRBV4-3 and TRBJ2-3, with 10 bases aligning to TRBD2. The germline V gene encodes CDR1 LGHNA and CDR2 YSLEER. The CDR3 loop spans 17 amino acids. CDR3 nucleotides: TGCGCCAGCAGGCAAGATGGGCCTAGCGGGAGAACAGATACTCAATATTTT. Translating it yields CASRQDGPSGRTDTQYF.

Concerning this clonotype: A much larger clone lies a single base off, so this may be a read error. The chain couples TRBV12-5 to TRBJ1-5; D remains unclear. CDR1 is LGHNT, CDR2 FRNRAP, per germline. This CDR3 is 13 amino acids long. The CDR3 DNA sequence: TGTGCTAGTGGTTTGGCCCTTAATCAGTCCCAGCATTTT. Protein sequence: CASGLALNQSQHF. The whole variable domain, remainder taken from reference TRBV12-5 and TRBJ1-5, is DARVTQTPRHKVTEMGQEVTMRCQPILGHNTVFWYRQTMMQGLELLAYFRNRAPLDDSGMPKDRFSAEMPDATLATLKIQPSEPRDSAVYFCASGLALNQSQHFGDGTRLSIL.